This T cell receptor (beta chain) was recorded in a study of blood T cells in healthy people across ages. Next came a second PCR, run for about 7 to 12 cycles, which used a sample-barcoded 5' primer along with a J-beta primer mix. Unique molecular identifiers of 12 random nucleotides labeled each cDNA. MiXCR was run by TCRdb on the 5' RACE reads, yielding one entry per CDR3 protein. The repertoire holds about 1.5 million distinct CDR3 sequences, 42% seen once, with around 4% in the top ten. Comments on this clonotype: Antigen unknown.

Findings of the study overall: Unsorted PBMC material precluded a definitive naive versus antigen-experienced comparison.

The germline CDR1 and CDR2 sequences are SGDLS and YYNGEE. This CDR3 has 17 residues. Trimming took 0 bases from V and 6 from J; bases not matched to a gene: 10. The TCR sequence derives from a woman aged 18-29 years in good health. Sequences were obtained from blood. V usage is TRBV9 and J usage is TRBJ2-3, with 10 nucleotides matching TRBD2. CDR3 nucleotide sequence: TGTGCCAGCAGCGTAGTTCCAGCGGGGGGGCCCGAGGATACGCAGTATTTT. Translation: CASSVVPAGGPEDTQYF.